The rows below give T cell receptor beta chains drawn from one sample of a study of OX40 agonist ivuxolimab in advanced cancers. Only in-frame clones appear in the TCRdb table, and some are missing; sequencing was by immunoSEQ multiplex PCR. The data hold fewer than 80,000 clones, with 60% to 80% observed a single time. This sample comprised CD4+ or CD8+ T cells sorted from blood, obtained in a trial of the OX40 agonist ivuxolimab. These TCRs come from an adult with an advanced solid tumor such as melanoma, head and neck, liver or kidney cancer. Each CDR3 is given with its conserved first and last residue. D genes are given only for firm matches. For some rows the clone size is stated as once, few or many, or as a class when expanded; others skip it.

>TRBJ2-7|TRBV11-2|.|.
CASSRTDDEQYF
TGTGCCAGCAGCCGCACCGACGACGAGCAGTACTTC
>TRBJ1-3|TRBV12-5|.|.
CASGLVSRRGQGNTIYF
TGTGCTAGTGGTTTGGTCTCTCGGCGGGGGCAAGGAAACACCATATATTTT
>TRBJ2-3|TRBV6-1|.|once
CASSEDTPWGIGTDTQYF
TGTGCCAGCAGTGAAGACACCCCGTGGGGGATAGGGACAGATACGCAGTATTTT
>TRBJ2-5|TRBV10-3|TRBD1|.
CAISEFRGQGVQETQYF
TGTGCCATCAGTGAGTTTCGGGGACAGGGGGTACAAGAGACCCAGTACTTC
>TRBJ2-1|TRBV19|.|.
CASSISDRSYNEQFF
TGTGCCAGTAGTATTTCCGACAGAAGTTACAATGAGCAGTTCTTC
>TRBJ2-4|TRBV19|.|.
CASSPFAMLVDIQYF
TGTGCCAGTAGCCCCTTCGCAATGCTGGTAGACATTCAGTACTTC
>TRBJ2-7|TRBV19|.|.
CASSMAIGFEQYF
TGTGCCAGTAGTATGGCAATAGGATTCGAGCAGTACTTC
>TRBJ1-1|TRBV30|TRBD1|many
CAWSVGQGANEAFF
TGTGCCTGGAGTGTAGGCCAGGGGGCGAATGAAGCTTTCTTT
>TRBJ2-5|TRBV5-4|.|.
CASSSPIEETQYF
TGTGCCAGCAGCTCTCCCATAGAAGAGACCCAGTACTTC
>TRBJ2-1|TRBV28|TRBD1|.
CASSFLDRAEQFF
TGTGCCAGCAGTTTCCTAGACAGGGCCGAGCAGTTCTTC
>TRBJ2-1|TRBV7-6|.|.
CASSLQTNSYNEQFF
TGTGCCAGCAGCTTACAGACCAACTCCTACAATGAGCAGTTCTTC
>TRBJ2-1|TRBV19|.|.
CASMVAAWRDEQFF
TGTGCCAGTATGGTAGCGGCCTGGCGCGATGAGCAGTTCTTC
>TRBJ1-4|TRBV29-1|.|.
CSVVVATNEKLFF
TGCAGCGTTGTAGTTGCAACTAATGAAAAACTGTTTTTT
>TRBJ2-7|TRBV2|TRBD1|.
CASRGTGQGSEQYF
TGTGCCAGCAGGGGAACGGGACAGGGGAGCGAGCAGTACTTC
>TRBJ2-3|TRBV11-2|.|.
CASRLGPLRDTQYF
TGTGCCAGCAGACTTGGACCTCTTCGGGATACGCAGTATTTT
>TRBJ2-6|TRBV9|TRBD1|few
CASSYTGAGANVLTF
TGTGCCAGCAGCTATACAGGGGCGGGGGCCAACGTCCTGACTTTC
>TRBJ2-2|TRBV10-1|.|.
CASKMTNTGELFF
TGCGCCAGCAAGATGACGAACACCGGGGAGCTGTTTTTT
>TRBJ1-5|TRBV7-8|.|.
CASSLVGSNQPQHF
TGTGCCAGCAGCTTAGTAGGCAGCAATCAGCCCCAGCATTTT
>TRBJ2-1|TRBV6-5|.|.
CASSPQLFPSHEQFF
TGTGCCAGCAGTCCCCAATTATTTCCCTCGCATGAGCAGTTCTTC
>TRBJ2-3|TRBV7-3|.|once
CASSPQGGGGSWADTQYF
TGTGCCAGCAGCCCCCAAGGGGGCGGGGGATCTTGGGCAGATACGCAGTATTTT
>TRBJ1-2|TRBV9|TRBD1|.
CASSVDGTGYGYTF
TGTGCCAGCAGCGTAGATGGGACAGGCTATGGCTACACCTTC
>TRBJ1-5|TRBV7-8|.|.
CASSLVGNQPQHF
TGTGCCAGCAGCTTAGTAGGGAATCAGCCCCAGCATTTT
>TRBJ2-6|TRBV10-3|.|.
CAISERGAGANVLTF
TGTGCCATCAGTGAAAGGGGGGCTGGGGCCAACGTCCTGACTTTC
>TRBJ1-4|TRBV18|TRBD1|.
CASSQGTANEKLFF
TGTGCCAGCTCACAGGGGACAGCTAATGAAAAACTGTTTTTT